This TCR beta chain was sequenced for a study of T-cell memory formation after mild COVID-19. Study-wide points: Contracting CD4+ clones sat mainly in CM and EM; CD8+ in EMRA.

This clonotype was counted a few times. Antigen unknown. Looked up from germline, CDR1 is DFQATT and CDR2 is SNEGSKA (reference sequence). V lost 3 bases, J lost 0 bases, and 15 bases lay in between. CDR3 length equals 15 residues. Each CDR3 protein gets one entry after TCRdb re-called the 5' RACE reads with MiXCR. The sample shows 150,000 to 200,000 distinct CDR3 sequences, 11% of them seen only once. Sequencing was carried out using PBMCs or a T cell subset sorted from them (not recorded which). The rearrangement uses TRBV20-1 and TRBJ2-7; weak D call: TRBD2 (6 bases). This clonotype originated in a man between 18 and 29 years old who had mild COVID-19 (a few samples of this study predate the infection). Cell type and time point are not known. CDR3 in DNA: TGCAGTGCTAGTAACCCGCGGGGAAGCTCCTACGAGCAGTACTTC. It yields the protein CSASNPRGSSYEQYF.